A selection of T cell receptor beta chains follows, all from one sample in a study of control samples from healthy donors and cancer patients. Here immunoSEQ multiplex PCR was the method, and the copy in TCRdb shows in-frame clones only, minus some. The sample holds fewer than 250,000 clones. The sample comprised blood. These receptors all stem from a woman in her thirties in good health. CDR3s include the opening cysteine and the closing phenylalanine or tryptophan. A D gene is named only where the DNA matches it firmly.

TRBD1 | TRBJ2-7 | TRBV24-1 | TGTGCCACCAGGCCACGGGACAGCTACGAGCAGTACTTC | CATRPRDSYEQYF
. | TRBJ1-1 | TRBV5-1 | TGCGCCAGCAGCTGGGGGGCAGACACTGAAGCTTTCTTT | CASSWGADTEAFF
TRBD2 | TRBJ2-1 | TRBV19 | TGTGCCAGTGCAGGACTAGCGGCCCCCTACAATGAGCAGTTCTTC | CASAGLAAPYNEQFF
. | TRBJ1-2 | TRBV13 | TGTGCCAGCAGCTTAGGCGGGTCGAGTAACTATGGCTACACCTTC | CASSLGGSSNYGYTF
. | TRBJ2-5 | TRBV11-2 | TGTGCCAGCAGCCTTAGGAGAGTAGGCGGGACTGTGGAGACCCAGTACTTC | CASSLRRVGGTVETQYF
. | TRBJ2-3 | TRBV10-1 | TGCGCCAGCAGTGAGACGCCGCGGGGGCCAAATACGCAGTATTTT | CASSETPRGPNTQYF
. | TRBJ1-2 | TRBV19 | TGTGCCAGTAGTATAAGGGTCTCGGGTGGCTACACCTTC | CASSIRVSGGYTF
. | TRBJ2-1 | TRBV9 | TGTGCCAGCACCGTTGGGGACAATGAGCAGTTCTTC | CASTVGDNEQFF
. | TRBJ1-6 | TRBV7-2 | TGTGCCAGCAGCATGCAGGGTGGGGATAATTCACCCCTCCACTTT | CASSMQGGDNSPLHF
TRBD2 | TRBJ2-7 | TRBV9 | TGTGCCAGCAGCCCCCGGACTAGCGAGTACGAGCAGTACTTC | CASSPRTSEYEQYF
. | TRBJ2-3 | TRBV19 | TGTGCCAGTAGTTGGAGGACGCGGAGCCTCACAGATACGCAGTATTTT | CASSWRTRSLTDTQYF
TRBD2 | TRBJ2-6 | TRBV15 | TGTGCCACCAGCGGGGGGGGCTCTGGGGCCAACGTCCTGACTTTC | CATSGGGSGANVLTF
TRBD2 | TRBJ2-3 | TRBV4-2 | TGTGCCAGCAGCCCGGGACTAGAGGACACAGATACGCAGTATTTT | CASSPGLEDTDTQYF
. | TRBJ1-2 | TRBV28 | TGTGCCAGCAGCTGGCCGGGGCAGGGCAACTATGGCTACACCTTC | CASSWPGQGNYGYTF
. | TRBJ2-4 | TRBV19 | TGTGCCAGTAGCAACCAGGAGATGAACATTCAGTACTTC | CASSNQEMNIQYF
. | TRBJ2-1 | TRBV6-4 | TGTGCCAGCAGTGACCGAAATCCTAGCACGCCCGACAATGAGCAGTTCTTC | CASSDRNPSTPDNEQFF
TRBD1 | TRBJ1-2 | TRBV10-2 | TGCGCCAGCAGGGGGACAGGGGATGGCTACACCTTC | CASRGTGDGYTF
. | TRBJ1-4 | TRBV27 | TGTGCCAGCAGTTTGATGGGACGGCCTAATGAAAAACTGTTTTTT | CASSLMGRPNEKLFF
. | TRBJ2-3 | TRBV19 | TGTGCCAGTAGTTTCCCGGGGCGCGAGGCCCCCACAGATACGCAGTATTTT | CASSFPGREAPTDTQYF
TRBD1 | TRBJ1-1 | TRBV19 | TGTGCCAGCAGCAGAATGACAGGGGGGAACACTGAAGCTTTCTTT | CASSRMTGGNTEAFF
. | TRBJ1-2 | TRBV28 | TGTGCCAGCAGTTTCAACCGGGTCTTCTATGGCTACACCTTC | CASSFNRVFYGYTF
. | TRBJ1-2 | TRBV9 | TGTGCCAGCAGCGTAGACCCCCGGGGAGCTAACTATGGCTACACCTTC | CASSVDPRGANYGYTF
. | TRBJ1-1 | TRBV19 | TGTGCCAGTAGTATAGGGACACCGAACACTGAAGCTTTCTTT | CASSIGTPNTEAFF
. | TRBJ1-4 | TRBV14 | TGTGCCAGCAGCCAACAGGGACGGACTAATGAAAAACTGTTTTTT | CASSQQGRTNEKLFF
TRBD2 | TRBJ2-5 | TRBV11-2 | TGTGCCAGCAGCTTACAACTAGCGGGGGGAGAGACCCAGTACTTC | CASSLQLAGGETQYF
. | TRBJ2-7 | TRBV15 | TGTGCCACCAGCAGAGATTCGGGCTTAAAACCCTCCTACGAGCAGTACTTC | CATSRDSGLKPSYEQYF
. | TRBJ1-5 | TRBV7-4 | TGTGCCAGCAGCTATATCGCCTTTGACAAGCATCAGCCCCAGCATTTT | CASSYIAFDKHQPQHF